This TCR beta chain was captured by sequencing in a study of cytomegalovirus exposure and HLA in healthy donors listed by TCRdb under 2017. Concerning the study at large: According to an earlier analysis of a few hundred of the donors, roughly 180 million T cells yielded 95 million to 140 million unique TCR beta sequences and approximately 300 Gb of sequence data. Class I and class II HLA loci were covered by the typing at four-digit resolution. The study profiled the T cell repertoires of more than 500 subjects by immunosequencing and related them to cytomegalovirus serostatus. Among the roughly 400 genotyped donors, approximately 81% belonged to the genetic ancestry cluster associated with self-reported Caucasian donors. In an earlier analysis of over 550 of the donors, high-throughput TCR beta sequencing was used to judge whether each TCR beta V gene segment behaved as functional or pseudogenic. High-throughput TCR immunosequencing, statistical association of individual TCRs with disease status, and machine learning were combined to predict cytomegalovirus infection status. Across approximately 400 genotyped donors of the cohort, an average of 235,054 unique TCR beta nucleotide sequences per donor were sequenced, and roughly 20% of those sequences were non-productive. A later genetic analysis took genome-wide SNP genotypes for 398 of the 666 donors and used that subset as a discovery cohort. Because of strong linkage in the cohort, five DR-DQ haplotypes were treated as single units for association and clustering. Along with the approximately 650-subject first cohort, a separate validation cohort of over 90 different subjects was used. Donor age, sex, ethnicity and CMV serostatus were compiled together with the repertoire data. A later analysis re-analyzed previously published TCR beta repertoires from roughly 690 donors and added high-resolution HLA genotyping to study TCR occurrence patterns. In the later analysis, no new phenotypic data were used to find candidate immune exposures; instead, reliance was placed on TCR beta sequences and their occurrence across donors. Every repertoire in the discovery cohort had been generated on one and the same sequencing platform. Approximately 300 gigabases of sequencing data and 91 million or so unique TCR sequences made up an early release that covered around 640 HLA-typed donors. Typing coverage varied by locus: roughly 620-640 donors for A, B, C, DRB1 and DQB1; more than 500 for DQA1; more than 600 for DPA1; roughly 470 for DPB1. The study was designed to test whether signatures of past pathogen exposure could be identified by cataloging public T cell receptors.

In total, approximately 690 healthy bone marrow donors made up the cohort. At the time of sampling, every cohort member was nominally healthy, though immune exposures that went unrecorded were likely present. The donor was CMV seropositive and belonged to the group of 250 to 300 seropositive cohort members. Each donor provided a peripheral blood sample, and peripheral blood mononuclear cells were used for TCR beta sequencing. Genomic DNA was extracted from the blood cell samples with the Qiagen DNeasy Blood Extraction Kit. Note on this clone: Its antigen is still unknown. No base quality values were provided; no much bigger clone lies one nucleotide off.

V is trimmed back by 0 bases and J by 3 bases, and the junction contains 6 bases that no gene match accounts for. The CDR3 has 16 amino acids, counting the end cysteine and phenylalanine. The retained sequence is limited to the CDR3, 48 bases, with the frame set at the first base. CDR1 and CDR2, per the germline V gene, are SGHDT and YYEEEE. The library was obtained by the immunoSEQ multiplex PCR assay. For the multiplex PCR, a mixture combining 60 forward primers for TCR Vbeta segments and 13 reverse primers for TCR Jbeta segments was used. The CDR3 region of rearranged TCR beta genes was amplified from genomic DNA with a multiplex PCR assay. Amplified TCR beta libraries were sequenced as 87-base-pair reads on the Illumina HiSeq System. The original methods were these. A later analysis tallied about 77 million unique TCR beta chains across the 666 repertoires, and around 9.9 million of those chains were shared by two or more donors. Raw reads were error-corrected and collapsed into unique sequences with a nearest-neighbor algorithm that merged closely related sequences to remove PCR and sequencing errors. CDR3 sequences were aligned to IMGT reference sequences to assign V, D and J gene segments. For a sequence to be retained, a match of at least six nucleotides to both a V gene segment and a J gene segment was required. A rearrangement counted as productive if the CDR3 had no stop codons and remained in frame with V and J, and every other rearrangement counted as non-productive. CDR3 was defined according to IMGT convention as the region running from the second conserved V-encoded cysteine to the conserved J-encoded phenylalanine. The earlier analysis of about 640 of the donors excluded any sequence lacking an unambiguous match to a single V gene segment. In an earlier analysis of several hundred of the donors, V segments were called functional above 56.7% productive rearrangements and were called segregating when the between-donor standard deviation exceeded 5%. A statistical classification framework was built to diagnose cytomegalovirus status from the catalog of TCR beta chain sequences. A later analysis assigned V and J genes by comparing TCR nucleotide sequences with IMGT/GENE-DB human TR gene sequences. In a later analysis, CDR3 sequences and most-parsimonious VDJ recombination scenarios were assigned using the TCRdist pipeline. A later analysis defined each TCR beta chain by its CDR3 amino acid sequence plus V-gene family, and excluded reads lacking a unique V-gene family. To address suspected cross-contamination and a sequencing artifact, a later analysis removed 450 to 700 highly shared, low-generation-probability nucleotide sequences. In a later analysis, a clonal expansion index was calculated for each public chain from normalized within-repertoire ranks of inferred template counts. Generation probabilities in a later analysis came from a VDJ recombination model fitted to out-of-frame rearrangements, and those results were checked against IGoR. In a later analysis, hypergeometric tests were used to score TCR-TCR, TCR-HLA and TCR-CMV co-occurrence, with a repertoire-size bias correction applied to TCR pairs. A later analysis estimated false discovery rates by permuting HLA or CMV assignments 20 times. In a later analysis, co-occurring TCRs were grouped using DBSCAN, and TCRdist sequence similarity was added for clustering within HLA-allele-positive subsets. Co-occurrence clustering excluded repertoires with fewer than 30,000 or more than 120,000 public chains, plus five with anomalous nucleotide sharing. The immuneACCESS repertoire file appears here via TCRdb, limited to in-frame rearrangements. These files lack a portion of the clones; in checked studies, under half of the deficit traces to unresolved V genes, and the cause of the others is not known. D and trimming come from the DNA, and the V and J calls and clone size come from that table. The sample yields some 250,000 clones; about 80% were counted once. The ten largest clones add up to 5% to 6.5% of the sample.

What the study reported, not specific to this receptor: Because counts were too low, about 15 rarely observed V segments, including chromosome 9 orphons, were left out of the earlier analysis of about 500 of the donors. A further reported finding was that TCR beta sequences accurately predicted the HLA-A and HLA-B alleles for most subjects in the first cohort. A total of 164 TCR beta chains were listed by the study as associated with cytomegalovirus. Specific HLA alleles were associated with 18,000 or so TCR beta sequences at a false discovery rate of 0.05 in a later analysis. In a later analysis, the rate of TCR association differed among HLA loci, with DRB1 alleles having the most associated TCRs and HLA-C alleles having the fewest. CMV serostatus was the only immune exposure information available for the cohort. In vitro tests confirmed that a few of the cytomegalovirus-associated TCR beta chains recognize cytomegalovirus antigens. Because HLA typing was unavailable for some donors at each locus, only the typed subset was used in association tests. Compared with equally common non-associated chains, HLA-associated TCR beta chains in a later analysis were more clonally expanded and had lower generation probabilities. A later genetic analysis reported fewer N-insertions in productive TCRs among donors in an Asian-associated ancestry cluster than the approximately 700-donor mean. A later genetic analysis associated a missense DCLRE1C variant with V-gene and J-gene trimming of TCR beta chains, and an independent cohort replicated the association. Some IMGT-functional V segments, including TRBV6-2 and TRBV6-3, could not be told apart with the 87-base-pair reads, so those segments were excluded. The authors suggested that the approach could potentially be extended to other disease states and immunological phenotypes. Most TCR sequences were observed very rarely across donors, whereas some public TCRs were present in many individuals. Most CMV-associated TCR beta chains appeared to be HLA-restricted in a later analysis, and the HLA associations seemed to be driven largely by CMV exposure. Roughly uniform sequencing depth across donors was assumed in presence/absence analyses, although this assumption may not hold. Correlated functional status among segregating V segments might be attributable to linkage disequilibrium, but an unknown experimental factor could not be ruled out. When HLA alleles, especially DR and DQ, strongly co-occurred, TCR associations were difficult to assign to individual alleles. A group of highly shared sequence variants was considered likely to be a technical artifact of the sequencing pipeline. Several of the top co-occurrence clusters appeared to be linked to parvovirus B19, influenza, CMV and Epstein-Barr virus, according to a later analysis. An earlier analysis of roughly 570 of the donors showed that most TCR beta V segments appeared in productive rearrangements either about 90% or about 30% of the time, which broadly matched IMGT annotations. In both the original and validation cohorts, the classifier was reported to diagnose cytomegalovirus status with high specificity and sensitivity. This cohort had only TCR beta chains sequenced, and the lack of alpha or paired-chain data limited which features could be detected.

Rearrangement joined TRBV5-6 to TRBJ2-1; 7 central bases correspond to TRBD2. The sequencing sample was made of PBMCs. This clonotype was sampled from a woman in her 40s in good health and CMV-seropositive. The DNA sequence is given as TGTGCCAGCAGCTTGGGTAGCGGGCTTTTCTACAATGAGCAGTTCTTC. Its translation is CASSLGSGLFYNEQFF.